These T cell receptor beta chains were read from a single sample in a study of siplizumab effects on memory and regulatory T cells. Profiling relied on immunoSEQ multiplex PCR, and the TCRdb table lists in-frame clones only, not all of them. The data contain 75,000 to 95,000 clones, around 89% of them seen just once; the ten biggest clones take up around 15%. Material: CD4+ T cells sorted from blood. The receptor set was obtained from a human donor in good health. Each CDR3 is given with its conserved first and last residue. A D gene is named only where the DNA matches it firmly. Where a row states a size, it is once, few, many or the class of an expanded clone; other rows omit it.

d_call	clone_size	v_call	j_call	cdr3_aa	cdr3_nt
TRBD2	NA	TRBV7-4	TRBJ2-5	CASSLDSLAGVGFTTQYF	TGTGCCAGCAGCTTGGACAGCCTAGCGGGAGTAGGGTTTACGACCCAGTACTTC
TRBD2	NA	TRBV6-6	TRBJ2-5	CASSPYSGSQETQYF	TGTGCCAGCAGTCCCTATAGCGGGAGTCAAGAGACCCAGTACTTC
TRBD1	NA	TRBV7-6	TRBJ2-7	CASSLNPGQVLTEQYF	TGTGCCAGCAGTCTTAACCCGGGACAGGTCCTAACCGAGCAGTACTTC
NA	NA	TRBV19	TRBJ2-7	CASSMMGHPTKTYEQYF	TGTGCCAGTAGTATGATGGGCCATCCTACGAAAACCTACGAGCAGTACTTC
TRBD1	NA	TRBV2	TRBJ2-1	CASSEAVTGAGEQFF	TGTGCCAGCAGTGAAGCGGTGACAGGGGCGGGTGAGCAGTTCTTC
NA	NA	TRBV12-2	TRBJ2-7	CASRANRVEQYF	TGTGCAAGTCGCGCCAACAGGGTCGAGCAGTACTTC
NA	NA	TRBV7-2	TRBJ2-3	CASSLAGPSTDTQYF	TGTGCCAGCAGCTTAGCCGGGCCTAGCACAGATACGCAGTATTTT
TRBD1	NA	TRBV7-9	TRBJ1-5	CASSLTGSNQPQHF	TGTGCCAGCAGTCTGACAGGGAGCAATCAGCCCCAGCATTTT
NA	few	TRBV7-2	TRBJ1-5	CASSESSNQPQHF	TGTGCCAGCAGTGAGTCGAGCAATCAGCCCCAGCATTTT
NA	NA	TRBV7-9	TRBJ1-2	CASSFRADYGYTF	TGTGCCAGCAGCTTTCGGGCAGATTATGGCTACACCTTC
TRBD2	NA	TRBV5-1	TRBJ2-7	CASSREAGLASYEQYF	TGCGCCAGCAGCAGGGAGGCGGGACTAGCCTCCTACGAGCAGTACTTC
TRBD2	once	TRBV7-4	TRBJ2-3	CASSQPSWREKETSTDTQYF	TGTGCCAGCAGCCAACCTAGTTGGCGGGAGAAGGAAACGAGCACAGATACGCAGTATTTT
TRBD2	NA	TRBV7-2	TRBJ2-1	CASSLEASGNNEQFF	TGTGCCAGCAGCTTAGAGGCTAGCGGGAACAATGAGCAGTTCTTC
NA	NA	TRBV18	TRBJ1-5	CASSPSGRAVVSSQPQHF	TGTGCCAGCTCACCGTCGGGCAGGGCCGTGGTTTCAAGTCAGCCCCAGCATTTT
NA	NA	TRBV7-2	TRBJ2-1	CASSPQGGHSYNEQFF	TGTGCCAGCAGCCCACAGGGAGGGCACTCCTACAATGAGCAGTTCTTC
NA	NA	TRBV25-1	TRBJ1-2	CASSDGALINYGYTF	TGTGCCAGCAGTGATGGGGCCCTAATTAACTATGGCTACACCTTC
NA	NA	TRBV6-1	TRBJ1-1	CASSEEVLEAFF	TGTGCCAGCAGTGAAGAGGTCCTAGAAGCTTTCTTT
TRBD2	NA	TRBV5-6	TRBJ2-1	CASSLVPGGGNEQFF	TGTGCCAGCAGCTTGGTACCGGGAGGGGGCAATGAGCAGTTCTTC
NA	once	TRBV7-7	TRBJ2-2	CASSLDLTSTGELFF	TGTGCTAGCAGCTTAGATCTAACTTCAACCGGGGAGCTGTTTTTT
TRBD2	few	TRBV7-3	TRBJ2-3	CASSLMGLADIRRTDTQYF	TGTGCCAGCAGCTTAATGGGGCTAGCGGATATCAGACGCACAGATACGCAGTATTTT
NA	NA	TRBV6-6	TRBJ2-5	CASSWVGETQYF	TGTGCCAGCAGTTGGGTAGGAGAGACCCAGTACTTC
TRBD2	NA	TRBV27	TRBJ2-7	CASSLTGTSRRGQYF	TGTGCCAGCAGTTTAACCGGGACTAGTCGACGGGGGCAGTACTTC
TRBD1	NA	TRBV4-1	TRBJ1-5	CASSPGQGFSQPQHF	TGCGCCAGCAGCCCAGGACAGGGCTTTAGTCAGCCCCAGCATTTT
NA	NA	TRBV5-1	TRBJ2-7	CASSLGDAHSYEQYF	TGCGCCAGCAGCTTGGGGGACGCCCACTCCTACGAGCAGTACTTC
NA	NA	TRBV30	TRBJ1-2	CANTGTYGYTF	TGTGCAAATACAGGGACCTATGGCTACACCTTC
NA	NA	TRBV7-2	TRBJ1-3	CASSLSRYSGNTIYF	TGTGCCAGCAGCTTAAGTCGATACTCTGGAAACACCATATATTTT
NA	NA	TRBV5-1	TRBJ1-1	CASSAPAGRGMNTEAFF	TGCGCCAGCAGCGCGCCAGCCGGGAGGGGGATGAACACTGAAGCTTTCTTT
TRBD2	NA	TRBV5-1	TRBJ2-5	CASSFGGLAGLETQYF	TGCGCCAGCAGCTTCGGAGGGTTAGCGGGACTGGAGACCCAGTACTTC
NA	NA	TRBV6-6	TRBJ1-5	CASSYVWGVGQPQHF	TGTGCCAGCAGTTACGTGTGGGGGGTCGGTCAGCCCCAGCATTTT
NA	NA	TRBV6-5	TRBJ1-5	CASSYSGDSNQPQHF	TGTGCCAGCAGTTACTCGGGGGATAGCAATCAGCCCCAGCATTTT
NA	few	TRBV5-4	TRBJ2-2	CASSPLQNTGELFF	TGTGCCAGCAGCCCCTTACAGAACACCGGGGAGCTGTTTTTT
NA	once	TRBV19	TRBJ2-2	CASRERFGGELFF	TGTGCCAGTAGGGAAAGGTTCGGCGGGGAGCTGTTTTTT
TRBD2	NA	TRBV6-5	TRBJ2-3	CASSYSGDSTDTQYF	TGTGCCAGCAGTTATAGCGGGGATAGCACAGATACGCAGTATTTT
NA	NA	TRBV30	TRBJ1-2	CAWSPDGYGYTF	TGTGCCTGGAGTCCAGACGGCTATGGCTACACCTTC
NA	few	TRBV6-1	TRBJ1-4	CASSEAPRGGGSEKLFF	TGTGCCAGCAGTGAAGCCCCCCGTGGGGGGGGCAGTGAAAAACTGTTTTTT
NA	once	TRBV30	TRBJ1-1	CAWTLGGRTEAFF	TGTGCCTGGACCTTAGGCGGGAGGACTGAAGCTTTCTTT
NA	NA	TRBV4-1	TRBJ2-6	CASSQDPSGTSSGANVLTF	TGCGCCAGCAGCCAAGATCCCAGCGGAACTAGCTCTGGGGCCAACGTCCTGACTTTC
NA	NA	TRBV23-1	TRBJ2-6	CASSRFRPSLPTGANVLTF	TGCGCCAGCAGTCGATTCCGACCCTCCCTCCCCACTGGGGCCAACGTCCTGACTTTC
NA	NA	TRBV11-3	TRBJ1-1	CASSQQVLVGTEAFF	TGTGCCAGCAGCCAACAGGTGCTGGTGGGCACTGAAGCTTTCTTT
NA	NA	TRBV7-9	TRBJ2-1	CASSLEGGANEQFF	TGTGCCAGCAGCTTAGAAGGTGGGGCGAATGAGCAGTTCTTC